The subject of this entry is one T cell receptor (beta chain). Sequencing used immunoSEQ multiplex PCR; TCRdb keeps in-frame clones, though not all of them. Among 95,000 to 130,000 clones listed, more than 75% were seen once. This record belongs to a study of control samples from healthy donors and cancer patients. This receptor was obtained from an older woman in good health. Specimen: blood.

CDR3 sequence: CASSLGVRTSGETQYF. The DNA for the CDR3 is TGCGCCAGCAGCTTGGGCGTCCGGACTAGCGGGGAGACCCAGTACTTC. The chain links TRBV5-1 to TRBJ2-5; 11 bases are a match to TRBD2. J gave up 5 bases and V 0 bases, and 6 bases lay outside the gene matches. Germline assignment: CDR1 SGHRS and CDR2 YFSETQ. The CDR3 runs 16 residues.